Sequencing of this TCR beta chain was carried out in a study of read filtering for tumor transcriptome and immune sequencing. Turning to the study itself: TCR-mapped reads were about 4 to 11 million with IR-seq versus about 85 to 1,300 with RNA-seq.

A remark on this clonotype: Its antigen is as yet unknown.

Molecular barcoded adaptors covering alpha/delta and beta/gamma chains were used on approximately 440 ng RNA. MiXCR was run by TCRdb on the reads, yielding one entry per CDR3 protein. This repertoire shows 43,000 or so distinct CDR3 sequences, approximately 12% found once; its top ten account for more than 14%. CDR1 SEHNR and CDR2 FQNEAQ come from the germline V gene (reference sequence). The CDR3 is 14 residues long. V dropped 5 bases and J dropped 9; count of bases not matched to a gene: 6. General study results and limits: Without single-read clonotypes, shared clonotype proportions correlated more between IR-seq and RNA-seq.

The TCR sequence derives from a donor at least 40 years old with multiple myeloma. The sample comprised a population of CD138-negative cells sorted from bone marrow. This chain uses TRBV7-9 with TRBJ2-1; TRBD1 matches at 11 bases. The CDR3 here is CASSLPGQGVEQFF. DNA of the CDR3: TGTGCCAGCAGCCTCCCGGGACAGGGGGTTGAGCAGTTCTTC. Supplemented by reference TRBV7-9 and TRBJ2-1, the full variable domain reads DTGVSQNPRHKITKRGQNVTFRCDPISEHNRLYWYRQTLGQGPEFLTYFQNEAQLEKSRLLSDRFSAERPKGSFSTLEIQRTEQGDSAMYLCASSLPGQGVEQFFGPGTRLTVL.